Sequencing of this T cell receptor beta chain was carried out in a study of blood T cell repertoires in COVID-19. Background on the study: COVID-19 samples, acute and convalescent, were from the United States, Italy and Spain. Sources were T cells, B-cell-depleted T cells, or PBMCs; the material itself was cDNA or gDNA.

The CDR3 is made up of 14 amino acids. V was cut by 4 bases and J by 1 base, with 7 bases left in between. The germline V gene has CDR1 LGHDT and CDR2 YNNKEL (reference sequence). Original data processing: Amplification of reference gene primers was used by the study to estimate nucleated cell counts. Sequencing used immunoSEQ multiplex PCR; TCRdb keeps in-frame clones, though not all of them. Clonal size and the V and J genes are those of that table, whereas D and trimming came from the DNA. The repertoire holds around 140,000 clones, with around 89% as singletons. The receptor was isolated from a man aged 45-60 years with active or convalescent COVID-19. Sequencing was performed on peripheral blood. The gene calls are TRBV3-1 (or the pseudogene TRBV3-2) and TRBJ2-2; possibly TRBD1 for D (6 bases). In DNA form, the CDR3 reads TGTGCCAGCAGCCCGGGACAGAACACCGGGGAGCTGTTTTTT. This sequence encodes CASSPGQNTGELFF.